The 9 T cell receptor beta chains below were found in one sample sequenced in a study of blood T cell repertoires in COVID-19. The method was immunoSEQ multiplex PCR; TCRdb's version includes in-frame clones alone and lacks a portion of them. Among roughly 200,000 clones listed, about nine tenths were seen once. What was sequenced was peripheral blood. The receptor source for this set is a man aged 18 to 30 with active or convalescent COVID-19.

V usage is TRBV3-1 (or the pseudogene TRBV3-2) and J usage is TRBJ2-6, with TRBD2 matching over 10 bases. Unmatched junction bases numbered 6, after V lost 4 bases and J lost 3 bases. This CDR3 is built from 17 residues. Germline CDR1 is LGHDT and CDR2 is YNNKEL (reference sequence). The CDR3 protein is CASSRSGGLFGANVLTF. As DNA, the CDR3 is TGTGCCAGCAGCCGTAGCGGGGGGCTCTTTGGGGCCAACGTCCTGACTTTC.

The chain couples TRBV11-3 to TRBJ2-7, with TRBD1 matching over 7 bases. The CDR3 extends over 13 amino acids. Per germline, CDR1 SGHNT and CDR2 YENEEA. V trimming: 5 bases; J trimming: 5 bases; junction bases outside the gene matches: 6. DNA of the CDR3: TGTGCCAGCAGCAAAACAGGGGTCCACGAGCAGTACTTC. Translating it yields CASSKTGVHEQYF.

This chain uses TRBV5-1 with TRBJ1-1; D may be TRBD1 (5 bases). This CDR3 is built from 15 residues. Germline CDR1 and CDR2: SGHRS and YFSETQ. The V and J ends lost 3 bases and 1 base respectively, with 13 bases between them. CDR3 DNA sequence: TGCGCCAGCAGCTCTGCCTCGACAGCGAACACTGAAGCTTTCTTT. This translates into CASSSASTANTEAFF.

V gene TRBV5-8 combines with J gene TRBJ2-6, with D possibly TRBD1 on 5 matching bases. Germline CDR1 and CDR2: SGHTS and YDEGEE. The CDR3 extends over 18 amino acids. The V gene lost 0 bases and the J gene lost 0 bases, with 13 bases spanning the gap. CDR3: CASSLDQGLSSGANVLTF. The DNA of the CDR3 is TGTGCCAGCAGCTTGGATCAGGGTTTGAGCTCTGGGGCCAACGTCCTGACTTTC.

The rearrangement joins TRBV15 to TRBJ2-6; perhaps TRBD2 as D (5 bases). Between the trimmed V and J ends, which lost 3 bases and 1 base, there was a span of 13 bases. The CDR3 is 17 residues long. The germline CDR1 and CDR2 sequences are LNHNV and YYDKDF (reference sequence). The CDR3: CATSRAGWRSGANVLTF. The CDR3 DNA sequence: TGTGCCACCAGCAGGGCCGGTTGGAGGTCTGGGGCCAACGTCCTGACTTTC.

V usage is TRBV4-1 and J usage is TRBJ1-2, with D unclear. The CDR3 is 15 amino acids. The germline CDR1 and CDR2 sequences are MGHRA and YSYEKL. V lost 4 bases, J lost 2 bases, and 14 bases lay in between. The DNA of the CDR3 is TGCGCCAGCAGCCCTAGGACGACGGGAAACTATGGCTACACCTTC. Translation: CASSPRTTGNYGYTF.

Concerning this clone: A read error may produce the germline difference seen at one junction end. This chain joins TRBV7-7 and TRBJ2-1; no reliable D call. The CDR3 covers 16 residues. CDR1 SSHAT and CDR2 FNYEAQ come from the germline V gene (reference sequence). This CDR3 reads CASSLVISGSYNEQFF. The CDR3 DNA sequence: TGTGCTAGCAGCTTAGTCATTTCGGGTAGCTACAATGAGCAGTTCTTC.

This clone was observed once. This chain uses TRBV4-1 with TRBJ1-2, with D possibly matching TRBD1 (5 bases). The CDR3 loop spans 15 amino acids. CDR1 is MGHRA and CDR2 is YSYEKL in the germline V gene. V shed 0 bases and J shed 4 bases, with 12 bases lying between them. CDR3 nucleotide sequence: TGCGCCAGCAGCCAAGATTCAGGGATCTCCTATGGCTACACCTTC. Translation: CASSQDSGISYGYTF.

This clone was found once. CDR3 in DNA: TGCGCCAGCAGCTTGGAAACAGCCAGGTACAATGAGCAGTTCTTC. This sequence encodes CASSLETARYNEQFF. This chain joins TRBV5-1 and TRBJ2-1; D is unclear. The germline V gene encodes CDR1 SGHRS and CDR2 YFSETQ. The length of the CDR3 is 15 residues. V was shortened by 0 bases and J by 4 bases, with 11 bases between the two germline ends.